Below, one T cell receptor (beta chain) is given with its context. This CDR3 is built from 17 residues. J lost 3 bases, V lost 0 bases, and 9 bases had no gene match. In germline, CDR1 is LGHDT, CDR2 YNNKEL (reference sequence). Produced via immunoSEQ multiplex PCR; TCRdb's table is partial and in-frame only. The table shows some 48,000 clones, with around 80% occurring only once. The data stem from a study of blood T cell repertoires in COVID-19. The clonotype was recovered from a human donor in a cohort sampled during active COVID-19. Sequencing was carried out using peripheral blood. The V gene is TRBV3-1 (or the pseudogene TRBV3-2), the J gene TRBJ2-7; 9 bases are a match to TRBD1. This CDR3 is CASSQEGWTGESYEQYF. DNA of the CDR3: TGTGCCAGCAGCCAAGAGGGGTGGACAGGGGAAAGCTACGAGCAGTACTTC.